What follows are 26 T cell receptor beta chains derived from one specimen sequenced in a study of response to subunit inactivated influenza vaccine. TCRdb analysed the RT-PCR reads with MiXCR anew, one entry per CDR3 protein. The sample carries a few hundred thousand distinct CDR3 sequences, around 10% recorded once. The sample was also reused in another study, on T cells expressing NK-cell markers. This second report adds: UMIs accompanied the 5'RACE template switching by which TCR beta cDNA was made.

The specimen was PBMCs from blood, collected on the day of vaccination. The source of these receptors is a man over 45 who received an inactivated influenza vaccine.

The chain joins TRBV6-2 or TRBV6-3 to TRBJ2-7; 11 bases fit TRBD2. Germline assignment: CDR1 MNHEY and CDR2 SVGEGT. This CDR3 has 16 amino acids. V lost 7 bases to trimming and J lost 5 bases; unmatched junction nucleotides: 13. The CDR3 coding sequence is TGTGCCAGCAAGAGTTTTAGGACTAGCGGGCTCCACGAGCAGTACTTC. Encoded protein: CASKSFRTSGLHEQYF.

CDR3 bases: TGCAGCGTTGGGTTTAGCGGGAGGCAGTACGAGCAGTACTTC. Translated, it gives CSVGFSGRQYEQYF. This chain links TRBV29-1 with TRBJ2-7; 10 bases are shared with TRBD2. The CDR3 consists of 14 residues. V was pared by 4 bases and J by 4 bases, with 7 bases of the junction left unmatched. Germline V gene data show CDR1 as SQVTM and CDR2 as ANQGSEA.

This chain joins TRBV9 and TRBJ1-6; the D gene is possibly TRBD1 (6 bases). Per germline, CDR1 SGDLS and CDR2 YYNGEE. Trimming removed 2 bases from V and 7 bases from J, with 10 bases in between. The CDR3 length is 14 residues. The CDR3, as DNA: TGTGCCAGCAGCGTGGACAGCCAAAATTCACCCCTCCACTTT. It encodes CASSVDSQNSPLHF.

The chain uses TRBV7-8 and TRBJ2-7; no reliable D call. The CDR3 is 15 amino acids. V lost 2 bases to trimming and J lost 0 bases, with 11 bases between them. Germline V gene sequence: CDR1 SGHVS, CDR2 FQNEAQ. The DNA of the CDR3 is TGTGCCAGCAGCTTAAGTTTTCGAAACTCCTACGAGCAGTACTTC. This sequence encodes CASSLSFRNSYEQYF. Full variable domain (missing parts from reference TRBV7-8 and TRBJ2-7): GAGVSQSPRYKVAKRGQDVALRCDPISGHVSLFWYQQALGQGPEFLTYFQNEAQLDKSGLPSDRFFAERPEGSVSTLKIQRTQQEDSAVYLCASSLSFRNSYEQYFGPGTRLTVT.

V gene TRBV12-3 or TRBV12-4 combines with J gene TRBJ2-1, with 11 positions matching TRBD2. The CDR3 covers 15 residues. The V segment lost 2 bases and the J segment 9 bases; nucleotides outside the gene matches: 6. Here the CDR3 reads CASSLIAGGPGEQFF. The CDR3 bases are TGTGCCAGCAGTTTAATAGCGGGGGGGCCAGGTGAGCAGTTCTTC.

The table lists this clonotype with many counts. The V and J genes are TRBV2 and TRBJ2-7, with TRBD2 as a possible D gene (6 bases). There are 13 residues in the CDR3. V lost 8 bases and J 4 bases, leaving 15 bases between the germline ends. CDR1 is SNHLY and CDR2 is FYNNEI in the germline V gene. The CDR3 sequence is CASEAGTRYEQYF. The CDR3 region has the DNA TGTGCCAGCGAGGCCGGGACTCGATACGAGCAGTACTTC.

The chain combines TRBV30 with TRBJ2-2; D gene unclear. Germline CDR1 reads GTSNPN; CDR2 reads SVGIG (reference sequence). The CDR3 length is 14 residues. The V end lost 0 bases, the J end lost 4 bases, and 9 bases lay between the germline ends. CDR3 bases: TGTGCCTGGAGTGTACCAAGGGTCACCGGGGAGCTGTTTTTT. As protein: CAWSVPRVTGELFF.

This clonotype was counted many times. The chain uses TRBV12-3 or TRBV12-4 and TRBJ2-2, with D perhaps TRBD1 (6 bases). The CDR3 is 15 amino acids. V shed 1 base and J shed 3 bases, with 9 bases lying between them. CDR3 sequence reads: CASSLVGGDTGELFF. DNA for the CDR3: TGTGCCAGCAGTTTAGTAGGGGGTGACACCGGGGAGCTGTTTTTT.

This rearrangement joins TRBV20-1 to TRBJ2-7, with TRBD2 matching over 8 bases. The germline gives CDR1 DFQATT, CDR2 SNEGSKA (reference sequence). This CDR3 is built from 13 residues. J gave up 2 bases and V 7 bases, and 7 bases lay outside the gene matches. The CDR3 DNA is TGCAGTGGACTGAGCGGGAGCCCCTACGAGCAGTACTTC. Its translation: CSGLSGSPYEQYF.

This clonotype was seen repeatedly, ten times or more. The chain has TRBV12-3 or TRBV12-4 and TRBJ1-5, with a possible D match to TRBD1 (5 bases). The V and J ends lost 5 bases and 2 bases respectively, with 7 bases between them. The CDR3 length is 13 residues. In nucleotides, the CDR3 is TGTGCCAGCAGTCCCAGGGGCAATCAGCCCCAGCATTTT. Protein product: CASSPRGNQPQHF.

In its sample, this clonotype was seen a few times. The rearrangement links TRBV10-3 to TRBJ2-7; 10 bases agree with TRBD1. With 10 bases clipped from V and 3 bases from J, the junction kept 6 bases outside the gene matches. The CDR3 runs 13 residues. Per germline, CDR1 ENHRY and CDR2 SYGVKD. CDR3 sequence reads: CATGTGVNYEQYF. The DNA for the CDR3 is TGTGCCACCGGGACAGGGGTAAACTACGAGCAGTACTTC.

This clonotype was seen only a few times. The CDR3 loop reads CASSLGLAGGTRSGDTQYF. CDR3 in DNA: TGTGCCAGCAGCTTGGGGCTAGCGGGGGGGACGAGATCCGGAGATACGCAGTATTTT. J is TRBJ2-3 and V is TRBV5-6, with 12 bases fitting TRBD2. In germline, CDR1 is SGHDT, CDR2 YYEEEE. CDR3 length: 19 amino acids. Trimming took 0 bases from V and 5 from J; bases not matched to a gene: 13. The complete variable domain, with remaining parts taken from reference TRBV5-6 and TRBJ2-3, reads DAGVTQSPTHLIKTRGQQVTLRCSPKSGHDTVSWYQQALGQGPQFIFQYYEEEERQRGNFPDRFSGHQFPNYSSELNVNALLLGDSALYLCASSLGLAGGTRSGDTQYFGPGTRLTVL.

This clonotype was seen once. The chain is built from TRBV5-5 and TRBJ2-7; D may be TRBD1 (9 bases). Germline loops: CDR1 SGHKS, CDR2 YYEKEE (reference sequence). V dropped 4 bases and J dropped 5 bases, with 28 bases sitting between them. This CDR3 comprises 18 residues. CDR3 in amino acids: CASSPRIIAGQGGNEQYF. The CDR3 DNA reads TGTGCCAGCAGCCCACGGATTATAGCGGGACAGGGTGGCAACGAGCAGTACTTC.

This clonotype has just a few counts. V gene TRBV20-1 combines with J gene TRBJ2-5, with a weak D call TRBD2 (6 bases). The V end was cut by 1 base, the J end by 5 bases, with 17 bases between. CDR1 is DFQATT and CDR2 is SNEGSKA in the germline V gene (reference sequence). The CDR3 has 15 amino acids. CDR3 nucleotides: TGCAGTGCTAGAGGTATTTCGGGAGTGGATGAGACCCAGTACTTC. Residues: CSARGISGVDETQYF.

This clonotype was seen a few times. The chain recombines TRBV10-3 with TRBJ2-1, with 8 bases lining up with TRBD2. Germline trimming cut 8 bases from V and 7 bases from J; bases unmatched to any gene: 10. CDR1 and CDR2 from the germline V gene are ENHRY and SYGVKD. The CDR3 is 14 residues long. CDR3 coding DNA: TGTGCCATCTGTACGGGAGGGGGTAATAATGAGCAGTTCTTC. Its translation is CAICTGGGNNEQFF.

This clonotype was recorded many times. The rearrangement uses TRBV12-3 or TRBV12-4 and TRBJ1-1, with TRBD1 matching 7 bases. The CDR3 contains 15 residues. J was trimmed by 1 base and V by 4 bases; bases with no gene match: 6. CDR3 loop: CASSSIDRANTEAFF. Written as DNA, the CDR3 is TGTGCCAGCAGTTCCATCGACAGGGCGAACACTGAAGCTTTCTTT.

The chain has TRBV5-1 and TRBJ2-7; 7 nucleotides align to TRBD1. The CDR3 has 13 amino acids. V trimming: 4 bases; J trimming: 4 bases; junction bases outside the gene matches: 5. In germline, CDR1 is SGHRS, CDR2 YFSETQ. The CDR3: CASSTDRSYEQYF. In nucleotides, the CDR3 is TGCGCCAGCAGCACGGACAGGAGTTACGAGCAGTACTTC.

The chain uses TRBV7-2 and TRBJ2-1; possibly TRBD2 for D (6 bases). The CDR3 is 17 residues long. Trimming stripped 7 bases from V and 5 bases from J, with 24 bases between. CDR1 SGHTA and CDR2 FQGNSA come from the germline V gene. The CDR3 region is CASTLFSERAKDNEQFF. In DNA, the CDR3 is TGTGCCAGCACCCTATTTAGCGAGCGGGCGAAAGACAATGAGCAGTTCTTC.

The chain links TRBV14 to TRBJ2-1; 10 positions match TRBD1. Germline CDR1 is SGHDN and CDR2 is FVKESK. V lost 5 bases and J lost 4; bases outside the gene matches: 14. The CDR3 consists of 18 residues. The CDR3 is CASSEPTWTGQGYNEQFF. In DNA, the CDR3 is TGTGCCAGCAGCGAACCGACCTGGACGGGACAGGGGTACAATGAGCAGTTCTTC.

This chain's CDR3 is CSVIPGQTYEQYF. The DNA of the CDR3 is TGCAGTGTTATACCTGGACAGACCTACGAGCAGTACTTC. The chain links TRBV20-1 to TRBJ2-7; weak D call: TRBD1 (6 bases). V was trimmed by 7 bases and J by 2 bases, leaving 15 bases between them. This CDR3 region has 13 residues. The germline V gene has CDR1 DFQATT and CDR2 SNEGSKA (reference sequence).

The chain links TRBV28 to TRBJ2-4, with 14 bases identical to TRBD2. The CDR3 has 19 amino acids. The J segment lost 3 bases and the V segment lost 6 bases, leaving 13 bases of the junction unmatched. Germline loops: CDR1 MDHEN, CDR2 SYDVKM. The CDR3 reads CASSPGLAGGGWDKNIQYF. The CDR3 DNA reads as TGTGCCAGCAGCCCCGGACTAGCGGGGGGCGGTTGGGACAAAAACATTCAGTACTTC. Filled out from reference TRBV28 and TRBJ2-4, the complete variable domain reads DVKVTQSSRYLVKRTGEKVFLECVQDMDHENMFWYRQDPGLGLRLIYFSYDVKMKEKGDIPEGYSVSREKKERFSLILESASTNQTSMYLCASSPGLAGGGWDKNIQYFGAGTRLSVL.

This clonotype has just a few counts. The chain employs TRBV24-1 and TRBJ2-7, with D possibly called TRBD1 or TRBD2 (5 bases each). This CDR3 has 12 residues. V lost 3 bases to trimming and J lost 6 bases, with 8 bases between them. Per germline, CDR1 KGHDR and CDR2 SFDVKD. CDR3 bases: TGTGCCACCAGTGATCTGGGGGTCGAGCAGTACTTC. Protein product: CATSDLGVEQYF.

The V and J genes are TRBV5-6 and TRBJ2-1; D call uncertain. Germline V gives CDR1 SGHDT, CDR2 YYEEEE. The ends were cut back, 4 bases at V and 12 bases at J, with 14 bases in the middle. The CDR3 sequence is 12 residues long. CDR3 bases: TGTGCCAGCAGCGATACAATTAACGTGCAGTTCTTC. Its translation: CASSDTINVQFF.

The chain is built from TRBV24-1 and TRBJ2-1, with 13 nucleotides matching TRBD2. Germline V gives CDR1 KGHDR, CDR2 SFDVKD. This CDR3 contains 16 residues. The ends lost 3 bases at V and 6 bases at J; junction bases unmatched: 4. CDR3 in amino acids: CATSDTGTSGINEQFF. Written as DNA, the CDR3 is TGTGCCACCAGTGATACCGGGACTAGCGGGATCAATGAGCAGTTCTTC.

This sequence joins TRBV4-3 and TRBJ2-7, with TRBD2 as a possible D gene (5 bases). Germline CDR1 LGHNA, CDR2 YSLEER. The CDR3 is 13 residues long. Trimming took off 0 bases at V and 7 bases at J, with 10 bases between the two ends. CDR3 loop: CASSQERRQEQYF. CDR3 in DNA: TGCGCCAGCAGCCAAGAGAGGAGGCAGGAGCAGTACTTC.

A few counts support this clonotype. V usage is TRBV29-1 and J usage is TRBJ2-7; TRBD2 agrees at 9 bases. This CDR3 has 15 residues. Trimming removed 4 bases from V and 3 bases from J; junction bases left unmatched: 10. The germline V gene has CDR1 SQVTM and CDR2 ANQGSEA. The chain's CDR3 is CSVAGPGLANYEQYF. Written as DNA, the CDR3 is TGCAGCGTTGCCGGGCCGGGACTAGCTAACTACGAGCAGTACTTC.